These 5 T cell receptor beta chains originate from one sample sequenced in a study of T-cell memory formation after mild COVID-19. In TCRdb, the 5' RACE reads were re-called with MiXCR into one record per CDR3 protein. The sample holds approximately 52,000 distinct CDR3 sequences, 9.3% seen once. Sample: PBMCs or a T cell subset sorted from them (not recorded which). The receptors were gathered from an adult woman who had mild COVID-19 (a few samples of this study predate the infection). Cell type and time point are not known.

In this sample, this clonotype turned up many times. The chain employs TRBV7-2 and TRBJ2-7; a possible D gene is TRBD2 (6 bases). Trimming stripped 5 bases from V and 0 bases from J, with 11 bases between. Germline V gene sequence: CDR1 SGHTA, CDR2 FQGNSA. This CDR3 has 14 residues. The CDR3 loop is CASSPRLDSYEQYF. CDR3 in DNA: TGTGCCAGCAGCCCTAGACTAGACTCCTACGAGCAGTACTTC.

The V gene is TRBV25-1, the J gene TRBJ1-2; the D gene is possibly TRBD1 (6 bases). CDR1 and CDR2 from the germline V gene are MGHDK and SYGVNS. Deletions cut 3 bases from V and 1 base from J, with 21 bases between. The CDR3 length is 18 residues. In nucleotides, the CDR3 is TGTGCCAGCAGTGATTCCAACAGGGACGTACTTGGTAACTATGGCTACACCTTC. Translation: CASSDSNRDVLGNYGYTF.

In this sample, this clonotype turned up many times. The J gene is TRBJ2-7, the V gene TRBV15; no firm D call. V was trimmed by 0 bases and J by 4 bases, leaving 7 bases between them. This CDR3 is 13 amino acids long. Germline V lookup: CDR1 LNHNV, CDR2 YYDKDF (reference sequence). The DNA for the CDR3 is TGTGCCACCAGCAGAGATACCCAATACGAGCAGTACTTC. Translated, it gives CATSRDTQYEQYF.

The table lists this clonotype with many counts. J is TRBJ2-1 and V is TRBV9; 10 bases are shared with TRBD2. CDR1 and CDR2 (germline): SGDLS, YYNGEE. CDR3 length: 14 amino acids. Unmatched junction bases numbered 3, after V lost 2 bases and J lost 7 bases. The CDR3 sequence is CASSVGGLANEQFF. DNA for the CDR3: TGTGCCAGCAGCGTGGGGGGACTAGCGAATGAGCAGTTCTTC.

This clonotype has just a few counts. This chain uses TRBV7-2 with TRBJ2-7; 12 positions agree with TRBD2. CDR1 and CDR2 (germline): SGHTA, FQGNSA. After removal of 4 bases from V and 7 bases from J, the junction contained 8 bases not matched to a gene. The CDR3 is 15 residues long. The CDR3 sequence is CASSSRLAGAREQYF. The DNA for the CDR3 is TGTGCCAGCAGCTCGAGACTAGCGGGAGCTCGGGAGCAGTACTTC. Drawing the rest from reference TRBV7-2 and TRBJ2-7, the complete variable domain is GAGVSQSPSNKVTEKGKDVELRCDPISGHTALYWYRQSLGQGLEFLIYFQGNSAPDKSGLPSDRFSAERTGGSVSTLTIQRTQQEDSAVYLCASSSRLAGAREQYFGPGTRLTVT.